Given below is one T cell receptor (beta chain) in context. V lost 0 bases and J lost 3, with 8 bases in between. This CDR3 is 14 amino acids long. In germline, CDR1 is KGHSH, CDR2 LQKENI. In the original processing: Scientists estimated how many nucleated cells there were by amplifying reference gene primers. Here immunoSEQ multiplex PCR was the method, and the copy in TCRdb shows in-frame clones only, minus some. That table is the source of V, J and clone size, and D and trimming were worked out from the DNA. This table has some 300,000 clones, 88% appearing once. This sample was taken from a study of blood T cell repertoires in COVID-19. As for the study in general: The analysed material was cDNA or gDNA that came from T cells, B-cell-depleted T cells, or PBMCs.

The sequence was obtained from a woman aged 30 to 39 who had recovered from COVID-19. The sample taken for sequencing was peripheral blood. The chain links TRBV18 to TRBJ1-1; TRBD1 is a possible D gene (5 bases). CDR3 sequence: CASSPPRRDTEAFF. The CDR3 DNA sequence: TGTGCCAGCTCACCACCTCGCAGGGACACTGAAGCTTTCTTT. Supplemented by reference TRBV18 and TRBJ1-1, the full variable domain reads NAGVMQNPRHLVRRRGQEARLRCSPMKGHSHVYWYRQLPEEGLKFMVYLQKENIIDESGMPKERFSAEFPKEGPSILRIQQVVRGDSAAYFCASSPPRRDTEAFFGQGTRLTVV.